This T cell receptor beta chain was observed in a study of blood T cells in healthy people across ages. Looked up from germline, CDR1 is DFQATT and CDR2 is SNEGSKA (reference sequence). CDR3 length: 15 amino acids. The V and J ends lost 1 base and 7 bases respectively, with 17 bases between them. Donors gave around 10 milliliters of peripheral blood apiece. The amount of total RNA extracted per sample was at least 6 micrograms. Through a sample-barcoded 5' primer and a J-beta primer mix, a second PCR was run for about 6 to 11 cycles. A 12-random-nucleotide template-switch adaptor tagged each cDNA molecule. TCRdb re-called the 5' RACE reads with MiXCR, one entry per CDR3 protein. This table has just over 800,000 distinct CDR3 sequences, approximately 67% appearing once.

The specimen was blood. The chain combines TRBV20-1 with TRBJ2-1; weak D call: TRBD2 (6 bases). The sequence was obtained from a man aged 25 to 45 in good health. The CDR3 DNA reads as TGCAGTGCTAGAGCCGGGACTGCCTTCAAGAATGAGCAGTTCTTC. As protein: CSARAGTAFKNEQFF.